Below, 26 T cell receptor beta chains from the same sample are listed, as sequenced in a study of vaccination and CD4 T cells after COVID-19. Their antigens remain unidentified. Cultured CD4+ T-cell DNA underwent Oncomine TCR Beta short-read sequencing. TCRdb re-called the PCR reads with MiXCR, one entry per CDR3 protein. The sample consists of roughly 14,000 distinct CDR3 sequences, roughly two fifths of them appearing once. Specified treatment: approximately nine-day PBMC culture with coronavirus spike peptide pools or control peptides (ViraFEST assay). The specimen comprised CD4+ T cells from blood, cultured in vitro, sampled before SARS-CoV-2 vaccination. The receptor set was obtained from a human donor who had recovered from COVID-19.

This sequence joins TRBV6-2 or TRBV6-3 and TRBJ2-5; a possible D gene is TRBD2 (6 bases). V was shortened by 0 bases and J by 1 base, with 9 bases between the two germline ends. The CDR3 sequence is 15 residues long. Germline V gives CDR1 MNHEY, CDR2 SVGEGT. CDR3 region: CASSYSARGQETQYF. CDR3 in DNA: TGTGCCAGCAGTTACTCGGCGCGGGGCCAAGAGACCCAGTACTTC.

The V call is TRBV2, the J call TRBJ1-5; possibly TRBD1 for D (5 bases). V shed 3 bases and J shed 6 bases, with 18 bases lying between them. The CDR3 runs to 16 residues. CDR1 is SNHLY and CDR2 is FYNNEI in the germline V gene. CDR3 sequence (DNA): TGTGCCAGCAGTGACGGGGGGGGTCGGGTCGGTCAGCCCCAGCATTTT. It is translated as CASSDGGGRVGQPQHF.

This clonotype was counted between two and nine times. V usage is TRBV6-2 or TRBV6-3 and J usage is TRBJ1-1; no firm D call. CDR1 is MNHEY, CDR2 SVGEGT, per germline. The V and J ends lost 4 bases and 6 bases respectively, with 21 bases between them. CDR3 size: 16 residues. The CDR3 spells CASSLSRVGRNPEAFF. In nucleotides, the CDR3 is TGTGCCAGCAGTTTATCCCGGGTTGGAAGAAACCCTGAAGCTTTCTTT.

By share, this clonotype ranks as medium-sized. The chain combines TRBV6-1 with TRBJ2-1; the match to TRBD2 covers 10 bases. The CDR3 contains 13 residues. Germline V gives CDR1 MNHNS, CDR2 SASEGT. V was clipped by 7 bases and J by 8 bases; unmatched bases: 5. The CDR3 nucleotides are TGTGCCAGCACGCGACTAGCGGGCCATGAGCAGTTCTTC. Protein: CASTRLAGHEQFF.

The chain employs TRBV7-8 and TRBJ2-1, with D tentatively TRBD2 (6 bases). The CDR3 is 18 amino acids. Germline CDR1 is SGHVS and CDR2 is FQNEAQ. V was shortened by 0 bases and J by 7 bases, with 22 bases between the two germline ends. The CDR3 nucleotides are TGTGCCAGCAGCTTAGCGGAAGGGACCGGGAGTACGGGGAATGAGCAGTTCTTC. Its translation: CASSLAEGTGSTGNEQFF.

This chain connects TRBV14 to TRBJ2-7, with TRBD1 matching over 7 bases. With V trimmed by 4 bases and J by 2 bases, 8 bases remained unmatched. This CDR3 has 15 residues. The germline CDR1 and CDR2 sequences are SGHDN and FVKESK. The CDR3 is CASSPLTGTPYEQYF. The CDR3 DNA is TGTGCCAGCAGCCCCCTGACAGGGACCCCCTACGAGCAGTACTTC.

The gene calls are TRBV7-2 and TRBJ2-7, with TRBD1 identical over 9 bases. From germline, CDR1 is SGHTA and CDR2 FQGNSA. V lost 1 base and J lost 4; bases outside the gene matches: 8. This CDR3 comprises 16 residues. This CDR3 is CASSLVVRQGDYEQYF. DNA of the CDR3: TGTGCCAGCAGCTTAGTAGTGCGACAGGGGGATTACGAGCAGTACTTC.

The chain recombines TRBV7-2 with TRBJ2-2; 8 bases agree with TRBD2. This CDR3 region has 21 residues. Per the germline V gene, CDR1 is SGHTA and CDR2 is FQGNSA. Unmatched junction bases numbered 20, after V lost 2 bases and J lost 3 bases. The CDR3 DNA sequence: TGTGCCAGCAGCTTATTATACAGACTTCTTAGGCGGGAGGACGACACCGGGGAGCTGTTTTTT. Translated: CASSLLYRLLRREDDTGELFF.

The chain is built from TRBV6-1 and TRBJ2-3; D is unclear. Deletions cut 6 bases from V and 10 bases from J, with 20 bases between. Germline V gene data show CDR1 as MNHNS and CDR2 as SASEGT. CDR3 size: 14 residues. In DNA form, the CDR3 reads TGTGCCAGCAGGCAACTCGAACTCGCTCCCCCGCAGTATTTT. It encodes CASRQLELAPPQYF.

The CDR3 here is CASSLGLRSYTF. The DNA for the CDR3 is TGTGCCAGCAGTTTGGGCCTGAGATCCTACACCTTC. The rearrangement links TRBV12-3 or TRBV12-4 to TRBJ1-2, with D unresolved. The CDR3 loop spans 12 amino acids. With 3 bases removed from V and 10 bases from J, the gap between germline ends came to 12 bases.

V usage is TRBV5-1 and J usage is TRBJ1-6, with D possibly being TRBD1 (5 bases). This CDR3 region has 15 residues. The V gene lost 4 bases and the J gene lost 8 bases, with 16 bases spanning the gap. Germline CDR1 SGHRS, CDR2 YFSETQ. As DNA, the CDR3 is TGCGCCAGCAGCACCGGGACTAGGGAGGATTCACCCCTCCACTTT. It codes for CASSTGTREDSPLHF. The whole variable domain, remainder taken from reference TRBV5-1 and TRBJ1-6, is KAGVTQTPRYLIKTRGQQVTLSCSPISGHRSVSWYQQTPGQGLQFLFEYFSETQRNKGNFPGRFSGRQFSNSRSEMNVSTLELGDSALYLCASSTGTREDSPLHFGNGTRLTVT.

The J gene is TRBJ1-2, the V gene TRBV20-1; 7 bases line up with TRBD1. V trimming: 6 bases; J trimming: 0 bases; junction bases outside the gene matches: 13. Germline V lookup: CDR1 DFQATT, CDR2 SNEGSKA (reference sequence). The CDR3 is made up of 16 amino acids. The CDR3: CSAPVPTGQTNYGYTF. CDR3 nucleotide sequence: TGCAGTGCGCCAGTACCTACGGGACAGACTAACTATGGCTACACCTTC.

The chain recombines TRBV5-1 with TRBJ2-5, with D tentatively TRBD1 (6 bases). CDR1 is SGHRS, CDR2 YFSETQ, per germline. The CDR3 consists of 14 residues. Trimming stripped 6 bases from V and 0 bases from J, with 12 bases between. The CDR3 here is CASKTGTHQETQYF. For the CDR3, the DNA is TGCGCCAGCAAAACAGGGACCCACCAAGAGACCCAGTACTTC. Full variable domain (missing parts from reference TRBV5-1 and TRBJ2-5): KAGVTQTPRYLIKTRGQQVTLSCSPISGHRSVSWYQQTPGQGLQFLFEYFSETQRNKGNFPGRFSGRQFSNSRSEMNVSTLELGDSALYLCASKTGTHQETQYFGPGTRLLVL.

V gene TRBV6-1 combines with J gene TRBJ1-2; a weak D match, TRBD1 (6 bases). The CDR3 has 16 residues. Trimming removed 7 bases at V and 0 bases at J, with 18 bases between. Germline lookup yields CDR1 MNHNS and CDR2 SASEGT. CDR3 nucleotides: TGTGCCAGCAACCCGGGTGGGGGCAACCCTAACTATGGCTACACCTTC. Amino acid sequence: CASNPGGGNPNYGYTF.

The CDR3 reads CAWSGQWMNTEAFF. DNA of the CDR3: TGTGCCTGGAGCGGACAGTGGATGAACACTGAAGCTTTCTTT. The V and J genes are TRBV30 and TRBJ1-1, with D perhaps TRBD1 (6 bases). Trimming took 3 bases from V and 0 from J, leaving 11 bases between them. The length of the CDR3 is 14 residues. The germline V gene has CDR1 GTSNPN and CDR2 SVGIG (reference sequence).

This clonotype was counted only a few times. The rearrangement links TRBV7-8 to TRBJ2-3, with D unresolved. Trimming pared 3 bases from V and 3 bases from J, leaving 7 bases between. The CDR3 runs 13 residues. Looked up from germline, CDR1 is SGHVS and CDR2 is FQNEAQ. The chain's CDR3 is CASSLWETDTQYF. The CDR3 region has the DNA TGTGCCAGCAGCTTGTGGGAAACAGATACGCAGTATTTT.

This sequence joins TRBV4-1 and TRBJ2-7, with D unresolved. With 1 base removed from V and 1 base from J, the gap between germline ends came to 11 bases. The CDR3 is made up of 15 amino acids. CDR1 is MGHRA, CDR2 YSYEKL, per germline. The CDR3 DNA is TGCGCCAGCAGCCAAGTTTCAGACCTATCCTACGAGCAGTACTTC. Its protein is CASSQVSDLSYEQYF.

The V call is TRBV12-3 or TRBV12-4, the J call TRBJ1-2, with D possibly being TRBD1 (6 bases). This CDR3 spans 14 amino acids. Trimming pared 3 bases from V and 8 bases from J, leaving 16 bases between. CDR3 nucleotide sequence: TGTGCCAGCAGTTTTTCTGGGTGGCAGGGGGGCTACACCTTC. As protein: CASSFSGWQGGYTF.

The chain is built from TRBV7-8 and TRBJ2-5; D remains unclear. Germline-derived CDR1 and CDR2 are SGHVS and FQNEAQ. CDR3 length: 12 amino acids. Trimming took off 5 bases at V and 2 bases at J, with 6 bases between the two ends. The CDR3 coding sequence is TGTGCCAGCAGCGTAGGACAAGAGACCCAGTACTTC. Translating it yields CASSVGQETQYF.

This sequence joins TRBV7-9 and TRBJ2-7; a weak D match, TRBD1 (6 bases). Germline V gives CDR1 SEHNR, CDR2 FQNEAQ (reference sequence). The germline V and J ends were trimmed by 1 base and 6 bases, with 13 bases remaining between them. The CDR3 covers 14 residues. The CDR3 sequence is CASSLVSTGAEQYF. Written as DNA, the CDR3 is TGTGCCAGCAGCTTAGTCTCGACAGGCGCCGAGCAGTACTTC.

The chain couples TRBV20-1 to TRBJ1-5, with D perhaps TRBD1 (6 bases). This CDR3 has 19 residues. The V end lost 3 bases, the J end lost 2 bases, and 26 bases lay between the germline ends. The germline V gene has CDR1 DFQATT and CDR2 SNEGSKA (reference sequence). Here the CDR3 DNA reads TGCAGTGCTAGTAATTGGGGGCAGGATGGGTCATGGGGCAATCAGCCCCAGCATTTT. As protein: CSASNWGQDGSWGNQPQHF.

Relative to its sample, this clonotype is medium-sized. The rearrangement links TRBV7-8 to TRBJ1-5; TRBD1 is a possible D gene (5 bases). Between the trimmed V and J ends, which lost 5 bases and 2 bases, there was a span of 16 bases. Germline values: CDR1 SGHVS, CDR2 FQNEAQ. There are 16 residues in the CDR3. The CDR3 spells CASSAQQGRGNQPQHF. In DNA form, the CDR3 reads TGTGCCAGCAGCGCTCAGCAGGGACGGGGCAATCAGCCCCAGCATTTT.

The chain carries TRBV7-2 and TRBJ1-1, with unresolved D. Germline-derived CDR1 and CDR2 are SGHTA and FQGNSA. This CDR3 spans 14 amino acids. The V gene lost 5 bases and the J gene lost 6 bases, with 16 bases spanning the gap. The DNA of the CDR3 is TGTGCCAGCAGCCTCGGCGGAGGTTTCCCTGAAGCTTTCTTT. Translated: CASSLGGGFPEAFF.

The chain employs TRBV5-4 and TRBJ1-6, with 9 bases that match TRBD1. CDR3 length: 14 residues. The V and J ends lost 4 bases and 10 bases, in that order; junction bases with no gene match: 6. Germline V gene sequence: CDR1 SGHNT, CDR2 YYREEE (reference sequence). The CDR3 is CASSHDRGRSPLHF. DNA of the CDR3: TGTGCCAGCAGCCACGACAGGGGGAGATCACCCCTCCACTTT.

The chain combines TRBV2 with TRBJ1-1; D is perhaps TRBD1 (6 bases). V was shortened by 5 bases and J by 2 bases, with 9 bases between the two germline ends. The germline gives CDR1 SNHLY, CDR2 FYNNEI. The CDR3 extends over 13 amino acids. The chain's CDR3 is CASSTGINTEAFF. In DNA, the CDR3 is TGTGCCAGCAGTACAGGGATAAACACTGAAGCTTTCTTT. The complete variable domain, with remaining parts taken from reference TRBV2 and TRBJ1-1, reads EPEVTQTPSHQVTQMGQEVILRCVPISNHLYFYWYRQILGQKVEFLVSFYNNEISEKSEIFDDQFSVERPDGSNFTLKIRSTKLEDSAMYFCASSTGINTEAFFGQGTRLTVV.

This clonotype was recorded only once. The chain has TRBV5-4 and TRBJ2-5, with TRBD2 as a possible D gene (7 bases). The germline V and J ends were trimmed by 4 bases and 3 bases, with 19 bases remaining between them. Germline CDR1 reads SGHNT; CDR2 reads YYREEE (reference sequence). CDR3 length: 16 amino acids. Here the CDR3 reads CASSPGAGRGKETQYF. The CDR3 DNA sequence: TGTGCCAGCAGCCCGGGGGCGGGGCGGGGGAAAGAGACCCAGTACTTC.